This T cell receptor (beta chain) was sequenced during a study of shared clonotypes between healthy human individuals (dated by TCRdb to 2018 to 2021). Some background on the complete study: The cohort comprised two women and a few men aged 18 to 49 years. For each donor, CD4 naive and CD4 memory were each run on three plates, CD8 naive on two plates, and CD8 memory on one plate. The study deeply sequenced blood TCR repertoires of several healthy adults to estimate repertoire size and the extent of clonotype sharing between individuals. To increase sequencing depth and limit assay-specific biases, different laboratories used diverse techniques to prepare libraries and sequence TCR repertoires. Leukapheresis yielded between about 0.94 and 9.5 billion PBMCs per donor. What the work shows at the level of the full study, not this receptor alone: Pairwise subsampling indicated that sequencing depth was expected to affect the degree of clonotype sharing among donors. Sampling was limited to blood, and TCR repertoires in tissue likely differ from TCR repertoires in blood. Rarefaction of sorted-subset datasets indicated incomplete sequencing despite the large sequencing depth. The small number of donors limited the genetic and exposure-history diversity represented. When several donors were compared, the shared fraction of clonotypes was roughly 4.8% for naive CD4, about 4% for naive CD8, more than 2% for memory CD4, and about 0.36% for memory CD8. Higher generation probabilities were observed for clonotypes shared by all four sorted-subset donors than for non-shared clonotypes. Naive subsets generally had larger estimated clonotype richness than memory subsets.

CD8 naive samples consisted of CD45RO-negative cells that were positively selected for CCR7, yielding a CD45RA+CCR7+ population without TemRA cells. Healthy HIV-negative adults with no recently reported acute infections or vaccinations were included as donors. Every donor was a Caucasian adult living in Nashville, Tennessee, USA. Blood was obtained by leukapheresis, after which PBMCs were separated by Ficoll-Histopaque density gradient centrifugation and cryopreserved in liquid nitrogen vapor phase. Purity and quantity of every magnetically sorted T cell population were checked by analytical flow cytometry. From each sorted fraction, genomic DNA was isolated and quantified by UV absorbance on a Nanodrop 2000c. Per the germline V gene, MGHRA is the CDR1 and YSYEKL is the CDR2. The junction shows trimming of 3 bases on V and 8 bases on J, and the gene matches do not reach 7 bases of it. The CDR3 contains 15 residues, cysteine and phenylalanine counted. The sequence is cut down to CDR3 DNA, 45 bases in frame from base 1.

In regard to this clone: No antigen is known for it. No base quality values were provided; no much bigger clone lies one nucleotide off.

Using the deep immunoSEQ assay, TCR CDR3 regions were amplified from genomic DNA by multiplex PCR. Extracted genomic DNA from each cell subset was spread evenly across all wells of several immunoSEQ 96-well plates, with each plate serving as a replicate. Each replicate PCR for sorted subsets received around 200 ng genomic DNA, equal to roughly 29,000 T cell genomes. Purified libraries were measured with a Qubit 3.0 fluorometer, size-checked on a Bioanalyzer 2100, and measured again with the KAPA Library Quantification kit. A separate single-read 150-cycle Illumina NextSeq 550 flow cell was used to sequence each immunoSEQ 96-well plate. For the original study's pipeline: Because only junctional sequences without quality scores were contained in the immunoSEQ output, filtering matching that applied to full-length reads could not be performed. Sequences were annotated with PyIR, a Python wrapper for IgBLAST v1.9, using IMGT germline references to assign V/J genes and CDR3. Reads with weak V/J assignments (E-value above 1e-6), missing CDR3, stop codons, out-of-frame junctions, or ambiguous translated residues were removed. V3J clonotypes were defined by identical inferred V gene, J gene, and CDR3 amino acid sequence. The percentage overlap between two repertoires was calculated by dividing the number of shared unique clonotypes by the size of the smaller repertoire. Richness of each repertoire was evaluated using RTK rarefaction, the Chao1 estimator, and Recon v2.1 estimates of unobserved clonotypes. OLGA was used to compute generation probabilities for all TCRbeta clonotypes that the gDNA method yielded from a handful of donors. The immuneACCESS repertoire file appears here via TCRdb, limited to in-frame rearrangements. These files lack a portion of the clones; in checked studies, under half of the deficit traces to unresolved V genes, and the cause of the others is not known. V and J calls and clone size are as listed in that table; D and trimming were resolved from the DNA. Counted in this sample were approximately 810,000 clones; around 93% of them appeared once. The ten most abundant clones make up 20% to 30% of the sample.

The material sequenced was naive CD8+ T cells sorted from blood. The label giving this sample's cell subset or site can be read as: CD45RA+CCR7+. The chain is made from TRBV4-1 and TRBJ1-4; 9 of the junction bases match TRBD1. The sequence was obtained from a man aged 25 to 40 in good health. The CDR3 in this case is CASSQSGQGNEKLFF. The DNA is as follows: TGCGCCAGCAGCCAGTCGGGACAGGGAAACGAAAAACTGTTTTTT.